The entry below gives a single T cell receptor beta chain sequence along with its context. The antigen remains undetermined. A read error may be the cause here, since a much bigger clone is one base away. CDR1 is SGHVS, CDR2 FQNEAQ, per germline. This CDR3 comprises 15 residues. Template material for TCR beta VDJ and CDR3 profiling consisted of genomic DNA. MiXCR, run by TCRdb on the reads, gives a single entry per CDR3 protein. The sample lists about 470,000 distinct CDR3 sequences; approximately 32% were seen once. Patients who underwent sequencing had shown CD8+CD57+ cell expansion by flow cytometry. By the time of blood sampling, patients had still received no therapy. The entry originates in a study of CD8+CD57+ T cells in acquired aplastic anemia. Study-wide background: Sorted CD4+ and CD8+ cells gave a mean 3.2 ug DNA, range 0.2 to 27.4 ug.

Study outcomes and limitations: The number of CD8+ CDR3 sequences shared by patients and controls was twenty-nine.

The sequence derives from a human donor with aplastic anemia. The sample was sorted CD4+, CD8+, or CD8+CD57+ T cells (not recorded which) from PBMCs. The chain joins TRBV7-8 to TRBJ1-2, with TRBD1 matching 9 bases. CDR3 residues: CTSSLDLRTGEGYTF. Written as DNA, the CDR3 is TGTACCAGCAGCTTAGATCTAAGGACAGGGGAGGGCTACACCTTC.